This note documents a single TCR beta chain sequence. The naive CD8 fraction comprised CD45RO-negative cells positively selected for CCR7 and excluded terminally differentiated effector memory CD45RA+ cells. This entry is derived from a study of shared clonotypes between healthy human individuals. Trimming removed 8 bases at V and 2 bases at J, with 12 bases between. This CDR3 has 14 amino acids. The V gene's germline CDR1 is SGHAT and CDR2 FQNNGV. TCRdb's table, derived via immunoSEQ multiplex PCR, lists solely in-frame clones and lacks some. The sample records 2 million to 2.5 million clones, about 93% being singletons.

This clonotype originated in a young man in good health. Some clones in this sample may be carry-over from other donors' samples. This chain connects TRBV11-2 to TRBJ2-2, with TRBD2 as a possible D gene (6 bases). The sample taken for sequencing was naive CD8+ T cells from PBMCs. The CDR3 DNA is TGTGCCAGCTGGGCGGGGACCAACACCGGGGAGCTGTTTTTT. Amino acids: CASWAGTNTGELFF.